The clone carrying this TCR beta chain has only one observation. One end of the junction varies from germline; a read error may be responsible. The data belong to a study of vaccination and CD4 T cells after COVID-19. Germline V CDR1 and CDR2: MGHDK, SYGVNS. The CDR3 covers 12 residues. TCRdb analysed the PCR reads with MiXCR anew, one entry per CDR3 protein. The profile shows 20,000 or so distinct CDR3 sequences, roughly three fifths of them singletons. This chain joins TRBV25-1 and TRBJ1-2; D gene unclear. The source is a human donor who had recovered from COVID-19. The material sequenced was CD4+ T cells from blood, taken before SARS-CoV-2 vaccination. The CDR3 DNA sequence: TGTACCAGCAGCGCAGCTAACTATGGCTACACCTTC. Its protein is CTSSAANYGYTF.